Detailed here is one TCR beta chain. This sample is part of a study of OX40 agonist ivuxolimab in advanced cancers. Study at large: Cohort: approximately 83% men, mean age roughly 60, aged roughly 20 to 79.

Trimming removed 2 bases from V and 0 bases from J, with 8 bases in between. Germline-derived CDR1 and CDR2 are GTSNPN and SVGIG (reference sequence). The CDR3 is 14 amino acids. Generated by immunoSEQ multiplex PCR, the TCRdb table keeps only in-frame clones and is missing some. This table has about 120,000 clones, around 93% appearing once. The chain recombines TRBV30 with TRBJ1-5, with a possible D match to TRBD1 (6 bases). The sequence came from an adult with an advanced solid tumor such as melanoma, head and neck, liver or kidney cancer. Specimen: CD4+ or CD8+ T cells sorted from blood, collected in a trial of the OX40 agonist ivuxolimab. The DNA for the CDR3 is TGTGCCTGGAGTAGGACAGATAGCAATCAGCCCCAGCATTTT. Amino acids: CAWSRTDSNQPQHF. The variable domain in full, completed from reference TRBV30 and TRBJ1-5, reads SQTIHQWPATLVQPVGSPLSLECTVEGTSNPNLYWYRQAAGRGLQLLFYSVGIGQISSEVPQNLSASRPQDRQFILSSKKLLLSDSGFYLCAWSRTDSNQPQHFGDGTRLSIL.